Below, 8 T cell receptor beta chains from the same sample are listed, as sequenced in a study of early T cells in non-severe SARS-CoV-2 infection. TCRdb recomputed calls from the 5' RACE reads with MiXCR, one row per CDR3 protein. The sample shows tens of thousands of distinct CDR3 sequences, roughly 15% of them seen only once. Sequencing was performed on whole blood, taken at baseline. Source of these receptors: an adult who was a healthcare worker with PCR-confirmed SARS-CoV-2 infection or an uninfected control (not recorded which).

This clonotype was detected ten times or more. The chain combines TRBV29-1 with TRBJ1-5; TRBD1 is a possible D gene (6 bases). Germline V gene data show CDR1 as SQVTM and CDR2 as ANQGSEA. This CDR3 has 13 residues. The V and J ends lost 5 bases and 6 bases respectively, with 14 bases between them. The CDR3 DNA sequence: TGCAGCGTTTCCTCGGGGGCTGGTCAGCCCCAGCATTTT. Encoded protein: CSVSSGAGQPQHF.

In this sample, this clonotype turned up once. The rearrangement links TRBV18 to TRBJ1-2, with unresolved D. The germline CDR1 and CDR2 sequences are KGHSH and LQKENI. V was shortened by 3 bases and J by 4 bases, with 21 bases between the two germline ends. The length of the CDR3 is 17 residues. CDR3 amino acids: CASSPRTGSQPFYGYTF. DNA for the CDR3: TGTGCCAGCTCACCCCGGACGGGCAGCCAGCCTTTCTATGGCTACACCTTC.

Ten or more counts support this clonotype. The chain links TRBV10-2 to TRBJ1-1; perhaps TRBD1 as D (6 bases). V gave up 6 bases and J gave up 6 bases, with 20 bases separating them. CDR3 length: 15 residues. The V gene's germline CDR1 is WSHSY and CDR2 SAAADI. This CDR3 reads CASRTPPPGDAEAFF. Written as DNA, the CDR3 is TGCGCCAGCAGGACCCCCCCTCCAGGGGACGCTGAAGCTTTCTTT.

The rearrangement joins TRBV24-1 to TRBJ2-1; 9 bases agree with TRBD2. Germline V gene lookup returns CDR1 KGHDR and CDR2 SFDVKD. The junction had 7 bases not matched to a gene; V was cut back by 1 base and J by 7 bases. The CDR3 length is 16 residues. The CDR3 region has the DNA TGTGCCACCAGTGATTTCGGGCTAGCGGGGCTAAATGAGCAGTTCTTC. Its translation: CATSDFGLAGLNEQFF.

There are many counts of this clonotype. V usage is TRBV29-1 and J usage is TRBJ2-7, with D possibly matching TRBD2 (5 bases). The CDR3 is made up of 14 amino acids. Trimming stripped 6 bases from V and 3 bases from J, with 18 bases between. Per the germline V gene, CDR1 is SQVTM and CDR2 is ANQGSEA. The CDR3 coding sequence is TGCAGCGTCGTAGCGCGGTCGTTTGGCTACGAGCAGTACTTC. Translation: CSVVARSFGYEQYF.

There are many counts of this clonotype. CDR3 loop: CASSLPGGFQETQYF. The CDR3, as DNA: TGTGCCAGCAGTTTACCGGGAGGGTTCCAAGAGACCCAGTACTTC. The V and J genes are TRBV28 and TRBJ2-5; 8 bases map to TRBD2. Germline V gene data show CDR1 as MDHEN and CDR2 as SYDVKM. Germline trimming cut 2 bases from V and 1 base from J; bases unmatched to any gene: 3. The CDR3 runs to 15 residues.

The chain carries TRBV20-1 and TRBJ2-3, with D possibly TRBD1 on 5 matching bases. CDR3 length: 15 residues. Trimming left V 0 bases short and J 1 base short, with 11 bases between. CDR1 is DFQATT, CDR2 SNEGSKA, per germline (reference sequence). The CDR3 region has the DNA TGCAGTGCTAGAGATTACGGCAGGGGCACAGATACGCAGTATTTT. Its protein product is CSARDYGRGTDTQYF.

The rearrangement joins TRBV4-2 to TRBJ2-2; D is unclear. Germline lookup yields CDR1 LGHNA and CDR2 YNFKEQ. This CDR3 comprises 13 residues. Trimming stripped 2 bases from V and 7 bases from J, with 8 bases between. The CDR3 loop is CASSQQVIGELFF. The DNA for the CDR3 is TGTGCCAGCAGCCAACAGGTTATCGGGGAGCTGTTTTTT.